This T cell receptor beta chain was observed in a study of T cells after yellow fever vaccination. Looking at the study overall: Low-cell-number fractions underwent preparation using SMART-Seq v4 Ultra Low Input. Study outcomes and limitations: Highly abundant clonotypes carried over from the bulk population could end up in FACS-sorted repertoires as contaminants. Most primary-vaccination clones recurred post-booster (just under 98% CD4, about 90% CD8).

This CDR3 is 18 amino acids long. Germline V lookup: CDR1 SGDLS, CDR2 YYNGEE. The J segment lost 2 bases and the V segment lost 0 bases, leaving 5 bases of the junction unmatched. By share, this clonotype ranks as medium-sized (0.01 to 0.1%). The antigen is unknown. UMIs and a universal primer site were added when TCR cDNA was made by 5'RACE template switching. Via MiXCR, TCRdb re-called the 5' RACE reads, giving one row per CDR3 protein. Among hundreds of thousands of distinct CDR3 sequences listed, roughly 6.1% were seen once. The sequences come from PBMCs, collected 5 days after the yellow fever booster vaccination. The source is a man aged 25 to 40 who received the YFV17D yellow fever vaccine. The rearrangement joins TRBV9 to TRBJ2-5; 15 nucleotides match TRBD2. CDR3 sequence (DNA): TGTGCCAGCAGCGTAGCGGGACTAGCGGGAGGACAACAAGAGACCCAGTACTTC. This translates into CASSVAGLAGGQQETQYF. Full variable domain (missing parts from reference TRBV9 and TRBJ2-5): DSGVTQTPKHLITATGQRVTLRCSPRSGDLSVYWYQQSLDQGLQFLIQYYNGEERAKGNILERFSAQQFPDLHSELNLSSLELGDSALYFCASSVAGLAGGQQETQYFGPGTRLLVL.